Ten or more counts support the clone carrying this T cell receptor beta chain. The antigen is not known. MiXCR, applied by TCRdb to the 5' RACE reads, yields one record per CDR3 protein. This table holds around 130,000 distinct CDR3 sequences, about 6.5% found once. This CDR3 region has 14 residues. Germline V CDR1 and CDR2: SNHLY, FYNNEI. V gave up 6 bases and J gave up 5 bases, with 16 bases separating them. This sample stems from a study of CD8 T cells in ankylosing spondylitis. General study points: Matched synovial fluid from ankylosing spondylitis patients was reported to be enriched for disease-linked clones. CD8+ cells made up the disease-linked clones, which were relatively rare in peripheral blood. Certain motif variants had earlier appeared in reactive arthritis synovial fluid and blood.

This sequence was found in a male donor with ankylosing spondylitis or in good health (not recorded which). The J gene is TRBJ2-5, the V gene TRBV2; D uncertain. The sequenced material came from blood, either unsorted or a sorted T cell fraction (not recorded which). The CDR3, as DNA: TGTGCCAGCAGCCCTGTTTGGGCTGGGGAGACCCAGTACTTC. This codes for CASSPVWAGETQYF.